These T cell receptor beta chains were read from a single sample in a study of CD8 T cells in ankylosing spondylitis. Each CDR3 protein is one row after TCRdb ran MiXCR on the 5' RACE reads. The repertoire consists of roughly 180,000 distinct CDR3 sequences, with just over 9.5% occurring once and the leading ten covering about 15%. The specimen was blood, either unsorted or a sorted T cell fraction (not recorded which). The receptor set was obtained from a female donor with ankylosing spondylitis or in good health (not recorded which). The CDR3 runs from the conserved cysteine through the conserved F or W. D genes are given only for firm matches. Clone size, where shown, is once, few, many, or a class for clones that have expanded.

V gene: TRBV28; clone size: few; J gene: TRBJ2-7; D gene: -; CDR3 protein: CASSTIGGTYEQYF; CDR3 DNA: TGTGCCAGCAGCACTATCGGCGGAACCTACGAGCAGTACTTC
V gene: TRBV11-2; clone size: few; J gene: TRBJ2-1; D gene: -; CDR3 protein: CASSPKGGGSNEQFF; CDR3 DNA: TGTGCCAGCAGCCCAAAGGGGGGCGGTTCCAATGAGCAGTTCTTC
V gene: TRBV27; clone size: few; J gene: TRBJ2-1; D gene: TRBD2; CDR3 protein: CASSLLGLAAHEQFF; CDR3 DNA: TGTGCCAGCAGTTTACTGGGACTAGCGGCGCATGAGCAGTTCTTC
V gene: TRBV9; clone size: many; J gene: TRBJ2-3; D gene: -; CDR3 protein: CASSGSGTTLDTQYF; CDR3 DNA: TGTGCCAGCAGCGGATCCGGGACCACGCTAGATACGCAGTATTTT
V gene: TRBV6-1; clone size: -; J gene: TRBJ1-6; D gene: -; CDR3 protein: CASKANGDNSPLHF; CDR3 DNA: TGTGCCAGCAAGGCGAATGGGGATAATTCACCCCTCCACTTT
V gene: TRBV9; clone size: many; J gene: TRBJ2-3; D gene: -; CDR3 protein: CASSVVEAVTSTDTQYF; CDR3 DNA: TGTGCCAGCAGCGTAGTCGAAGCGGTCACTAGCACAGATACGCAGTATTTT
V gene: TRBV7-7; clone size: -; J gene: TRBJ2-1; D gene: -; CDR3 protein: CASSPLPPGGTYNEQFF; CDR3 DNA: TGTGCTAGCAGCCCTCTCCCTCCCGGTGGGACCTACAATGAGCAGTTCTTC
V gene: TRBV6-2/TRBV6-3; clone size: few; J gene: TRBJ1-2; D gene: -; CDR3 protein: CASSPDSYTDGYTF; CDR3 DNA: TGTGCCAGCAGTCCAGACAGCTACACCGATGGCTACACCTTC
V gene: TRBV6-2/TRBV6-3; clone size: few; J gene: TRBJ2-1; D gene: -; CDR3 protein: CASSRPPQGNEQFF; CDR3 DNA: TGTGCCAGCAGCCGGCCCCCTCAGGGCAATGAGCAGTTCTTC
V gene: TRBV5-6; clone size: -; J gene: TRBJ1-2; D gene: -; CDR3 protein: CASSKNLIGVGYTF; CDR3 DNA: TGTGCCAGCAGCAAAAACTTGATAGGGGTGGGCTACACCTTC
V gene: TRBV5-1; clone size: many; J gene: TRBJ2-1; D gene: TRBD2; CDR3 protein: CASRLPTSGRDNEQFF; CDR3 DNA: TGCGCCAGCAGGTTACCGACTAGCGGGAGAGACAATGAGCAGTTCTTC
V gene: TRBV19; clone size: -; J gene: TRBJ2-1; D gene: TRBD2; CDR3 protein: CASSRGGQHQNEQFF; CDR3 DNA: TGTGCCAGTAGTCGGGGGGGACAACATCAAAATGAGCAGTTCTTC
V gene: TRBV4-3; clone size: -; J gene: TRBJ2-1; D gene: TRBD2; CDR3 protein: CASSQDGTSGAYFSYNEQFF; CDR3 DNA: TGCGCCAGCAGCCAAGATGGGACTAGCGGGGCCTATTTCTCCTACAATGAGCAGTTCTTC
V gene: TRBV6-2/TRBV6-3; clone size: few; J gene: TRBJ2-5; D gene: -; CDR3 protein: CASSNSGVGTQYF; CDR3 DNA: TGTGCCAGCAGTAACAGCGGTGTGGGGACCCAGTACTTC
V gene: TRBV6-5; clone size: -; J gene: TRBJ2-2; D gene: TRBD2; CDR3 protein: CASSYPLAGSNTGELFF; CDR3 DNA: TGTGCCAGCAGTTACCCATTAGCGGGGTCGAACACCGGGGAGCTGTTTTTT
V gene: TRBV6-1; clone size: many; J gene: TRBJ1-1; D gene: -; CDR3 protein: CASSQGRGTEAFF; CDR3 DNA: TGTGCCAGCTCTCAGGGACGGGGGACTGAAGCTTTCTTT
V gene: TRBV11-1; clone size: -; J gene: TRBJ2-5; D gene: -; CDR3 protein: CASSLTYGQETQYF; CDR3 DNA: TGTGCCAGCAGCTTAACCTACGGGCAAGAGACCCAGTACTTC
V gene: TRBV5-5; clone size: -; J gene: TRBJ2-4; D gene: -; CDR3 protein: CASSLVGGLDIQYF; CDR3 DNA: TGTGCCAGCAGCTTGGTTGGGGGTTTGGACATTCAGTACTTC
V gene: TRBV20-1; clone size: many; J gene: TRBJ2-1; D gene: -; CDR3 protein: CSGFSVDPSSYNEQFF; CDR3 DNA: TGCAGTGGTTTTTCCGTGGACCCGAGCTCCTACAATGAGCAGTTCTTC
V gene: TRBV7-6; clone size: few; J gene: TRBJ2-5; D gene: -; CDR3 protein: CASSLAGVGETQYF; CDR3 DNA: TGTGCCAGCAGCTTAGCGGGAGTGGGAGAGACCCAGTACTTC
V gene: TRBV4-3; clone size: few; J gene: TRBJ2-3; D gene: TRBD2; CDR3 protein: CASSQDVAGVSTDTQYF; CDR3 DNA: TGCGCCAGCAGCCAAGATGTAGCGGGAGTTAGCACAGATACGCAGTATTTT
V gene: TRBV5-6; clone size: once; J gene: TRBJ2-6; D gene: -; CDR3 protein: CASSPSTSGANVLTF; CDR3 DNA: TGTGCCAGCAGCCCTTCCACCTCTGGGGCCAACGTCCTGACTTTC
V gene: TRBV19; clone size: few; J gene: TRBJ2-1; D gene: TRBD2; CDR3 protein: CASAWTSGSSYNEQFF; CDR3 DNA: TGTGCCAGTGCCTGGACTAGCGGAAGCTCCTACAATGAGCAGTTCTTC
V gene: TRBV29-1; clone size: many; J gene: TRBJ2-1; D gene: TRBD2; CDR3 protein: CSVTGLAGVGGNEQFF; CDR3 DNA: TGCAGCGTTACCGGACTAGCGGGAGTGGGGGGCAATGAGCAGTTCTTC
V gene: TRBV6-2/TRBV6-3; clone size: -; J gene: TRBJ2-7; D gene: -; CDR3 protein: CASRTDYHEQYF; CDR3 DNA: TGTGCCAGCCGTACCGACTACCACGAGCAGTACTTC
V gene: TRBV7-4; clone size: -; J gene: TRBJ2-2; D gene: TRBD1; CDR3 protein: CACCQLLPGQGKSSGGELFF; CDR3 DNA: TGTGCCTGCTGCCAACTGCTTCCGGGACAGGGGAAGTCTAGTGGCGGGGAGCTGTTTTTT
V gene: TRBV11-1; clone size: -; J gene: TRBJ1-1; D gene: TRBD1; CDR3 protein: CASSLGSGTGALHTEAFF; CDR3 DNA: TGTGCCAGCAGCTTAGGTTCCGGGACAGGCGCATTGCACACTGAAGCTTTCTTT
V gene: TRBV15; clone size: -; J gene: TRBJ2-5; D gene: TRBD1; CDR3 protein: CATSRDRTGELETQYF; CDR3 DNA: TGTGCCACCAGCAGAGATAGGACAGGGGAGTTGGAGACCCAGTACTTC
V gene: TRBV20-1; clone size: many; J gene: TRBJ1-1; D gene: -; CDR3 protein: CSASGGGTEAFF; CDR3 DNA: TGCAGTGCTAGCGGAGGTGGCACTGAAGCTTTCTTT
V gene: TRBV12-3/TRBV12-4; clone size: -; J gene: TRBJ2-1; D gene: TRBD1; CDR3 protein: CASAGGSYNEQFF; CDR3 DNA: TGTGCCAGCGCAGGGGGCTCCTACAATGAGCAGTTCTTC
V gene: TRBV12-5; clone size: few; J gene: TRBJ2-7; D gene: -; CDR3 protein: CASGLKLTYEQYF; CDR3 DNA: TGTGCTAGTGGTTTGAAACTAACCTACGAGCAGTACTTC
V gene: TRBV28; clone size: few; J gene: TRBJ2-7; D gene: TRBD1; CDR3 protein: CASSLARGSEQYF; CDR3 DNA: TGTGCCAGCAGTTTAGCCAGGGGGTCCGAGCAGTACTTC
V gene: TRBV7-2; clone size: few; J gene: TRBJ1-2; D gene: TRBD1; CDR3 protein: CASSLAGQGTLPKPTNYGYTF; CDR3 DNA: TGTGCCAGCAGCTTAGCCGGACAGGGGACTCTACCCAAACCAACTAACTATGGCTACACCTTC
V gene: TRBV27; clone size: -; J gene: TRBJ1-1; D gene: -; CDR3 protein: CASSLTIMNTEAFF; CDR3 DNA: TGTGCCAGCAGTTTGACGATTATGAACACTGAAGCTTTCTTT
V gene: TRBV20-1; clone size: many; J gene: TRBJ2-5; D gene: -; CDR3 protein: CSARVAGETQYF; CDR3 DNA: TGCAGTGCTAGGGTTGCCGGAGAGACCCAGTACTTC
V gene: TRBV27; clone size: few; J gene: TRBJ1-1; D gene: -; CDR3 protein: CASSRFGVNTEAFF; CDR3 DNA: TGTGCCAGCAGTCGATTTGGGGTTAACACTGAAGCTTTCTTT
V gene: TRBV4-3; clone size: many; J gene: TRBJ2-1; D gene: TRBD2; CDR3 protein: CASSQEVLAGYNEQFF; CDR3 DNA: TGCGCCAGCAGCCAAGAAGTACTAGCGGGATACAATGAGCAGTTCTTC
V gene: TRBV27; clone size: many; J gene: TRBJ1-2; D gene: TRBD1; CDR3 protein: CASSHGTGDINGYTF; CDR3 DNA: TGTGCCAGCAGCCACGGGACAGGGGATATCAATGGCTACACCTTC
V gene: TRBV2; clone size: many; J gene: TRBJ1-5; D gene: TRBD1; CDR3 protein: CASWGQGANQPQHF; CDR3 DNA: TGTGCCAGCTGGGGACAGGGGGCAAACCAGCCCCAGCATTTT
V gene: TRBV7-6; clone size: -; J gene: TRBJ2-5; D gene: TRBD1; CDR3 protein: CASSFLPPTGGLETQYF; CDR3 DNA: TGTGCCAGCAGCTTCCTACCCCCGACAGGGGGTCTTGAGACCCAGTACTTC
V gene: TRBV6-5; clone size: -; J gene: TRBJ2-1; D gene: TRBD2; CDR3 protein: CASSHKREPYNEQFF; CDR3 DNA: TGTGCCAGCAGTCACAAGCGGGAGCCCTACAATGAGCAGTTCTTC
V gene: TRBV20-1; clone size: few; J gene: TRBJ2-1; D gene: -; CDR3 protein: CSANILTGYNEQFF; CDR3 DNA: TGCAGTGCCAACATCCTAACAGGGTACAATGAGCAGTTCTTC
V gene: TRBV5-1; clone size: -; J gene: TRBJ2-1; D gene: -; CDR3 protein: CASSLGPHDNEQFF; CDR3 DNA: TGCGCCAGCAGCTTGGGTCCACATGACAATGAGCAGTTCTTC
V gene: TRBV20-1; clone size: -; J gene: TRBJ2-1; D gene: -; CDR3 protein: CSARHRDNEQFF; CDR3 DNA: TGCAGTGCTAGGCATAGGGACAATGAGCAGTTCTTC
V gene: TRBV10-3; clone size: few; J gene: TRBJ2-5; D gene: TRBD1; CDR3 protein: CAISLDRGPETQYF; CDR3 DNA: TGTGCCATCAGCCTCGACAGGGGGCCAGAGACCCAGTACTTC
V gene: TRBV23-1; clone size: -; J gene: TRBJ1-1; D gene: -; CDR3 protein: CASSQEPGRNTEAFF; CDR3 DNA: TGCGCCAGCAGTCAAGAGCCAGGGCGGAACACTGAAGCTTTCTTT
V gene: TRBV4-3; clone size: few; J gene: TRBJ1-6; D gene: -; CDR3 protein: CASSQDKAGGSTLHF; CDR3 DNA: TGCGCCAGCAGCCAAGATAAGGCGGGGGGGAGTACCCTCCACTTT
V gene: TRBV3-1; clone size: many; J gene: TRBJ2-6; D gene: -; CDR3 protein: CASSQDYGANVLTF; CDR3 DNA: TGTGCCAGCAGCCAGGACTATGGGGCCAACGTCCTGACTTTC
V gene: TRBV12-3/TRBV12-4; clone size: -; J gene: TRBJ2-1; D gene: TRBD2; CDR3 protein: CASSLVAGEWNEQFF; CDR3 DNA: TGTGCCAGCAGTTTGGTAGCGGGAGAGTGGAATGAGCAGTTCTTC
V gene: TRBV11-1; clone size: -; J gene: TRBJ2-1; D gene: TRBD2; CDR3 protein: CASSLGVAGGIPNYNEQFF; CDR3 DNA: TGTGCCAGCAGCTTAGGTGTAGCGGGAGGCATCCCGAACTACAATGAGCAGTTCTTC
V gene: TRBV27; clone size: -; J gene: TRBJ2-7; D gene: -; CDR3 protein: CASNWGGLAPLDEQYF; CDR3 DNA: TGTGCCAGCAATTGGGGTGGACTGGCCCCGCTAGACGAGCAGTACTTC
V gene: TRBV28; clone size: few; J gene: TRBJ1-5; D gene: TRBD1; CDR3 protein: CASSLAGGASPQHF; CDR3 DNA: TGTGCCAGCAGTTTGGCAGGGGGCGCCTCGCCCCAGCATTTT
V gene: TRBV7-8; clone size: few; J gene: TRBJ1-1; D gene: -; CDR3 protein: CASSLGYPTEAFF; CDR3 DNA: TGTGCCAGCAGCTTAGGGTATCCGACTGAAGCTTTCTTT
V gene: TRBV6-1; clone size: -; J gene: TRBJ2-1; D gene: -; CDR3 protein: CASSEDLNSWATNEQFF; CDR3 DNA: TGTGCCAGCAGTGAGGACCTAAACTCTTGGGCCACCAATGAGCAGTTCTTC
V gene: TRBV7-6; clone size: -; J gene: TRBJ2-7; D gene: -; CDR3 protein: CASSLASLPYEQYF; CDR3 DNA: TGTGCCAGCAGCTTGGCTAGCCTTCCCTACGAGCAGTACTTC
V gene: TRBV4-3; clone size: few; J gene: TRBJ2-2; D gene: TRBD1; CDR3 protein: CASSQAAAGTGGTGELFF; CDR3 DNA: TGCGCCAGCAGCCAAGCTGCGGCCGGGACAGGGGGCACCGGGGAGCTGTTTTTT
V gene: TRBV10-2; clone size: -; J gene: TRBJ1-2; D gene: -; CDR3 protein: CASSENEINYGYTF; CDR3 DNA: TGCGCCAGCAGTGAGAACGAAATCAACTATGGCTACACCTTC
V gene: TRBV2; clone size: -; J gene: TRBJ2-3; D gene: -; CDR3 protein: CASSDGREEDTQYF; CDR3 DNA: TGTGCCAGCAGTGATGGCAGGGAAGAAGATACGCAGTATTTT